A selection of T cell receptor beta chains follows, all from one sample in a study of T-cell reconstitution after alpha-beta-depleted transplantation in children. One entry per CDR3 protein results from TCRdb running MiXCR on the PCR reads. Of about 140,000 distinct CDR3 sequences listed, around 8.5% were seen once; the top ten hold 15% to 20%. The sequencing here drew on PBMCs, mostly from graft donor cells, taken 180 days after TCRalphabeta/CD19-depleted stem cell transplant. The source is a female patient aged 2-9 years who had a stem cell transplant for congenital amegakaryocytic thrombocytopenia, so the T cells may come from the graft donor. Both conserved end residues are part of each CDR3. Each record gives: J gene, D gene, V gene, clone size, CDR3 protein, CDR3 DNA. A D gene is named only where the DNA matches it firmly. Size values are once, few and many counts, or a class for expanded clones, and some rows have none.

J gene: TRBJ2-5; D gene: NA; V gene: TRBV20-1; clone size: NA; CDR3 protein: CSARGPSLEETQYF; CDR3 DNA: TGCAGTGCTAGAGGTCCGAGTTTGGAGGAGACCCAGTACTTC
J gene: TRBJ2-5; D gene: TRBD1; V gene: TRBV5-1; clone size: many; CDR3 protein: CASSGGQGNLQTQYF; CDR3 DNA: TGCGCCAGCAGCGGGGGACAGGGGAATTTGCAGACCCAGTACTTC
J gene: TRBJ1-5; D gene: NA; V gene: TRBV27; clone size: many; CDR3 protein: CASSSLWGPGAQHF; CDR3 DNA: TGTGCCAGCAGTAGTCTATGGGGTCCAGGGGCCCAGCATTTT
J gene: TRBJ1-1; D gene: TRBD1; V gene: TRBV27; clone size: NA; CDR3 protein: CASTYRGDRVRGTEAFF; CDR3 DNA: TGTGCCAGCACATACCGGGGTGACAGGGTGAGAGGCACTGAAGCTTTCTTT
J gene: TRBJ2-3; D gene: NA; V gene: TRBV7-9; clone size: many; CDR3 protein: CASSLGQGFAADTQYF; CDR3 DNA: TGTGCCAGCAGCCTGGGTCAGGGGTTTGCCGCAGATACGCAGTATTTT
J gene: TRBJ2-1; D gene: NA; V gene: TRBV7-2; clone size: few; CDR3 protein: CASSPGTRQFF; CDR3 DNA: TGTGCCAGCAGCCCCGGGACCCGGCAGTTCTTC
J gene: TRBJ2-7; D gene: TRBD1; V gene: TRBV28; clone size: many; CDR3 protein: CASYRDRGSEQYF; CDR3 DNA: TGTGCCAGTTACCGGGACAGGGGGTCCGAGCAGTACTTC
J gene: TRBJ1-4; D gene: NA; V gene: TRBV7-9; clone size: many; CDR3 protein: CASSLYEKLFF; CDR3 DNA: TGTGCCAGCAGCTTATATGAAAAACTGTTTTTT
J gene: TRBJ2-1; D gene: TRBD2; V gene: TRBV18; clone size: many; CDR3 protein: CASSPGTRRNEQFF; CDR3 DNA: TGTGCCAGCTCACCCGGGACTAGGCGCAATGAGCAGTTCTTC
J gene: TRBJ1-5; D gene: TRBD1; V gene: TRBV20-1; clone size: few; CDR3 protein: CSARDRGAYSNQPQHF; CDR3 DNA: TGCAGTGCGCGGGACAGGGGAGCGTATAGCAATCAGCCCCAGCATTTT
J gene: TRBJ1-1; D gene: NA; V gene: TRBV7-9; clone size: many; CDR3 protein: CASSPDRPEAFF; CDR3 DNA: TGTGCCAGCAGCCCTGACAGGCCTGAAGCTTTCTTT
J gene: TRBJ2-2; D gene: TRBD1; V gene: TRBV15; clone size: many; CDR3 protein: CARGQANTGELFF; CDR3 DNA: TGTGCCAGGGGACAGGCGAACACCGGGGAGCTGTTTTTT
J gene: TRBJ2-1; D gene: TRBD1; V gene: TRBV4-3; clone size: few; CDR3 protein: CASSQETGRQGSYNEQFF; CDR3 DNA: TGCGCCAGCAGCCAAGAAACAGGGAGACAGGGGTCCTACAATGAGCAGTTCTTC
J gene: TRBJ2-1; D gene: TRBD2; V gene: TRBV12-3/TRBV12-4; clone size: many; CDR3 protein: CASSTLAGHYNEQFF; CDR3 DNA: TGTGCCAGCAGTACCCTAGCGGGGCACTACAATGAGCAGTTCTTC
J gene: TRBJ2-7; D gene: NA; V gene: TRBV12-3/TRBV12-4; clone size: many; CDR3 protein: CASRPDGSYEQYF; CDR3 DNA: TGTGCCAGCAGACCTGACGGGTCCTACGAGCAGTACTTC
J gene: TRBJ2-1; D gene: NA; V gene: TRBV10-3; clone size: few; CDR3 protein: CAIKNTGTFGNEQFF; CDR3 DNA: TGTGCCATCAAGAACACAGGGACCTTCGGAAATGAGCAGTTCTTC
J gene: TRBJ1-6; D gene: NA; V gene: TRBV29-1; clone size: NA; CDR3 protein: CSVEEGPNSPLHF; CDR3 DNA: TGCAGCGTTGAGGAGGGTCCGAATTCACCCCTCCACTTT
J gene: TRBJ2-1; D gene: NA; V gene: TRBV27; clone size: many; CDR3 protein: CASSRGNEQFF; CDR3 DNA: TGTGCCAGCAGCAGAGGGAATGAGCAGTTCTTC
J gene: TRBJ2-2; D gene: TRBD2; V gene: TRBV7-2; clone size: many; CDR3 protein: CASSSLAGADGELFF; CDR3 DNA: TGTGCCAGCAGCTCACTAGCGGGGGCTGACGGGGAGCTGTTTTTT
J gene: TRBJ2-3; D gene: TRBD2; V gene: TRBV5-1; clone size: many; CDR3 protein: CASSNLAGGGADTQYF; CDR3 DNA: TGCGCCAGCAGCAACCTAGCGGGAGGTGGGGCAGATACGCAGTATTTT
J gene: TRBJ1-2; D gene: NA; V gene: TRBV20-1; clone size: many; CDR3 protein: CSASSFGRIDYGYTF; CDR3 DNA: TGCAGTGCTAGCTCCTTTGGTCGGATTGACTATGGCTACACCTTC
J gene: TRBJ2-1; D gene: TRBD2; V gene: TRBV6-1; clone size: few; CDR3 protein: CASSEAIANRLAGGSGEQFF; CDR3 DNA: TGTGCCAGCAGTGAAGCGATAGCAAATAGACTAGCGGGAGGCAGTGGTGAGCAGTTCTTC
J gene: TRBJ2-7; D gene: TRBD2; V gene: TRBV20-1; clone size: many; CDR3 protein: CSATKTSGWGDEQYF; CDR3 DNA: TGCAGTGCTACTAAGACTAGCGGGTGGGGGGACGAGCAGTACTTC
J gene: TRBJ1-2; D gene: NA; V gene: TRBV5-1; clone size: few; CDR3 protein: CASYEDSYRGYTF; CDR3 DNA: TGCGCCAGCTACGAGGACAGTTACCGGGGCTACACCTTC
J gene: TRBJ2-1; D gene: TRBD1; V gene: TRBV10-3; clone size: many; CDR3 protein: CAISPYGTGYNEQFF; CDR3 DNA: TGTGCCATCAGTCCCTATGGGACAGGGTACAATGAGCAGTTCTTC
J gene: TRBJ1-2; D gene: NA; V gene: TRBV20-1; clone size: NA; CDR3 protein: CSAITTGSYGYTF; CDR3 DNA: TGCAGTGCGATTACGACAGGATCGTATGGCTACACCTTC
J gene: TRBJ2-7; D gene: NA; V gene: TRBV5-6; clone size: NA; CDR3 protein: CAISAGIPSYEQYF; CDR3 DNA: TGTGCCATCAGCGCCGGGATCCCCTCCTACGAGCAGTACTTC
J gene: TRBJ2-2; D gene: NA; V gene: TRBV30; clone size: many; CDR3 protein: CAFDGGAGELFF; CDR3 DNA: TGTGCCTTTGACGGGGGTGCCGGGGAGCTGTTTTTT
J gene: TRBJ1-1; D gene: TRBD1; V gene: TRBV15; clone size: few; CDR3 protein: CATRIYHGQGGKGTEAFF; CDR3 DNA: TGTGCCACCAGAATATACCACGGACAGGGCGGGAAAGGCACTGAAGCTTTCTTT
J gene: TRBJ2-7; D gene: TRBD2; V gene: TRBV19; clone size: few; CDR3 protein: CASSTGGTSSDEQYF; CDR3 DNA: TGTGCCAGTAGTACCGGTGGGACTAGCAGCGACGAGCAGTACTTC
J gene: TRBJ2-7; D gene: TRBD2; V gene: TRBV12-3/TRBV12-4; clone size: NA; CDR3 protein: CASSPKRLADYEQYF; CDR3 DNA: TGTGCCAGCAGCCCTAAACGACTAGCGGACTACGAGCAGTACTTC
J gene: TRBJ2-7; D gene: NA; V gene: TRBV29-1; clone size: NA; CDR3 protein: CSVEDNENEQYF; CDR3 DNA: TGCAGCGTTGAAGATAATGAAAACGAGCAGTACTTC
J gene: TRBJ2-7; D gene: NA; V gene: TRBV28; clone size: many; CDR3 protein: CASSRGHIYEQYF; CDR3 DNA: TGTGCCAGCAGCAGGGGACACATCTACGAGCAGTACTTC
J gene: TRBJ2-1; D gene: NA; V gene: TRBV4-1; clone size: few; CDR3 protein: CASSQQGTSYNEQFF; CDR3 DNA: TGCGCCAGCAGCCAGCAGGGTACTTCCTACAATGAGCAGTTCTTC
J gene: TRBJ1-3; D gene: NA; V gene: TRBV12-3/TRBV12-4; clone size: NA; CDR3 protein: CTITSRAQAFKGNTIYF; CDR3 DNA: TGTACCATCACTTCCCGGGCTCAGGCGTTTAAAGGAAACACCATATATTTT
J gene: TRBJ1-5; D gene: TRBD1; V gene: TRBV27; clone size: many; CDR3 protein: CASSPLTGLDNQPQHF; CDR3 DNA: TGTGCCAGCAGTCCCTTGACAGGGCTGGACAATCAGCCCCAGCATTTT
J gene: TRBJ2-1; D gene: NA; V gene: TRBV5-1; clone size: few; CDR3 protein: CASSLEGLKYNEQFF; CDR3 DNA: TGCGCCAGCAGCTTGGAAGGACTAAAGTACAATGAGCAGTTCTTC
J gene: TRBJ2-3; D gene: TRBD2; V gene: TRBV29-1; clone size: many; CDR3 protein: CSVDTAGGGTQYF; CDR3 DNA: TGCAGCGTTGACACAGCGGGCGGGGGGACGCAGTATTTT
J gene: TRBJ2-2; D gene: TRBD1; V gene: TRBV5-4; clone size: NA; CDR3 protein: CASSGGTGYTGELFF; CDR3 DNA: TGTGCCAGCAGCGGGGGGACAGGTTACACCGGGGAGCTGTTTTTT
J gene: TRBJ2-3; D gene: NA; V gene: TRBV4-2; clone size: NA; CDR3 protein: CASGSRLRPNTQYF; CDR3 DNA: TGTGCCAGCGGATCCAGGCTCCGCCCAAATACGCAGTATTTT
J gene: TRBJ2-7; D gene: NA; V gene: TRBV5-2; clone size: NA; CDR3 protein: CAMGPGSRGESEQYF; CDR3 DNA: TGTGCCATGGGCCCCGGGAGCAGGGGAGAGTCCGAGCAGTACTTC